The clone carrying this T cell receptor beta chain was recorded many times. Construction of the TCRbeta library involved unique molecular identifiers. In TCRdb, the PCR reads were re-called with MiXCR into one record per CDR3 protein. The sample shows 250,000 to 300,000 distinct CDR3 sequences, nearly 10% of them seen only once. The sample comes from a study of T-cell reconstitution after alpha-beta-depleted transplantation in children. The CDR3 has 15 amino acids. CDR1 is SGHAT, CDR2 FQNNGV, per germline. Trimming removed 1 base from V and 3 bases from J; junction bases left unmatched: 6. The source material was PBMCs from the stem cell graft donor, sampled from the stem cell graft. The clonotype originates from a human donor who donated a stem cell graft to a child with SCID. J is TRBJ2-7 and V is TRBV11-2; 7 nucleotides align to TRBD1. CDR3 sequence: CASSLVPTGIYEQYF. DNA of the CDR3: TGTGCCAGCAGCTTAGTCCCGACAGGGATCTACGAGCAGTACTTC.